This TCR beta chain was sequenced in a study of shared clonotypes between healthy human individuals. Data came from immunoSEQ multiplex PCR; TCRdb stores just in-frame clones and leaves some out. The sample carries approximately 2,000,000 clones, around 95% recorded once. Naive CD8 cells comprised CD45RO-negative, CCR7-positively selected cells, excluding terminally differentiated effector memory CD45RA+ cells. This clonotype originated in a man between 18 and 29 years old in good health. Some clones in this sample may be carry-over from other donors' samples. Sequences were obtained from naive CD8+ T cells from PBMCs.

CDR3 protein: CASSQDPPYSGNTIYF. CDR3 DNA sequence: TGTGCCAGCAGCCAAGATCCCCCTTACTCTGGAAACACCATATATTTT. V usage is TRBV4-2 and J usage is TRBJ1-3; D gene ambiguous. Germline V lookup: CDR1 LGHNA, CDR2 YNFKEQ. Deletions cut 0 bases from V and 0 bases from J, with 9 bases between. This CDR3 has 16 residues.